This T cell receptor (beta chain) was identified during a study of blood T cell repertoires in COVID-19. Germline V CDR1 and CDR2: SGHTA, FQGTGA. Trimming cost V 7 bases and J 3 bases, with 9 bases left between them. CDR3 length: 12 amino acids. This clone was counted a few times. The data were produced by immunoSEQ multiplex PCR, yet TCRdb's version contains in-frame clones alone and is incomplete. The sample contains some 120,000 clones, more than 60% of which appear only once. The source is a woman in her seventies with acute or convalescent COVID-19. This sequence joins TRBV7-3 and TRBJ2-5, with D uncertain. The source material was peripheral blood. The CDR3 here is CASTPPEETQYF. Here the CDR3 DNA reads TGTGCCAGCACCCCCCCCGAAGAGACCCAGTACTTC.